Below are 3 T cell receptor beta chains sequenced from a single sample in a study of T cell responses to AZD1222 COVID-19 vaccine. Clones were sequenced by immunoSEQ multiplex PCR, and TCRdb holds only the in-frame ones, with some missing. The sample lists 150,000 to 200,000 clones, more than 80% occurring once. The specimen was peripheral blood, collected on day 0 of AZD1222 vaccination. These receptors came from an adult in good health.

The CDR3 nucleotides read TGTGCCAGCAGTTACTGGGATTCATCGGGAAACACCATATATTTT. As protein: CASSYWDSSGNTIYF. The chain recombines TRBV6-5 with TRBJ1-3; unclear D gene. Germline CDR1 and CDR2: MNHEY and SVGAGI. Trimming removed 1 base at V and 4 bases at J, with 11 bases between. There are 15 residues in the CDR3.

This clone has only a few counts. CDR3 sequence (DNA): TGTGCCAGTAGCAGCGGGAGGGCTTTGAATGAGCAGTTCTTC. Translated, it gives CASSSGRALNEQFF. J is TRBJ2-1 and V is TRBV19; 10 bases match TRBD2. V lost 6 bases to trimming and J lost 7 bases; unmatched junction nucleotides: 6. The CDR3 covers 14 residues. Germline lookup yields CDR1 LNHDA and CDR2 SQIVND (reference sequence). The complete variable domain, with remaining parts taken from reference TRBV19 and TRBJ2-1, reads DGGITQSPKYLFRKEGQNVTLSCEQNLNHDAMYWYRQDPGQGLRLIYYSQIVNDFQKGDIAEGYSVSREKKESFPLTVTSAQKNPTAFYLCASSSGRALNEQFFGPGTRLTVL.

This sequence joins TRBV11-2 and TRBJ2-2; 8 nucleotides agree with TRBD1. With V trimmed by 5 bases and J by 3 bases, 5 bases remained unmatched. Per germline, CDR1 SGHAT and CDR2 FQNNGV. This CDR3 is 15 amino acids long. DNA for the CDR3: TGTGCCAGCAGCCACGGACAGGGCGACACCGGGGAGCTGTTTTTT. Protein sequence: CASSHGQGDTGELFF.